Below, 9 T cell receptor beta chains from the same sample are listed, as sequenced in a study of cytomegalovirus exposure and HLA in healthy donors. The study ran its PCR with 60 Vbeta and 13 Jbeta primers. The assay was immunoSEQ multiplex PCR, and TCRdb's table has in-frame clones only and misses some. The sample records more than 85,000 clones, around 88% being singletons. The sequencing sample was made of PBMCs. Every receptor here comes from a man between 35 and 55 years old in good health and CMV-seronegative.

The chain carries TRBV7-9 and TRBJ2-2; D not certain. Germline loops: CDR1 SEHNR, CDR2 FQNEAQ (reference sequence). The ends were cut back, 5 bases at V and 5 bases at J, with 12 bases in the middle. The CDR3 contains 14 residues. In DNA, the CDR3 is TGTGCCAGCAGCCCAGGTAGTGCGACCGGGGAGCTGTTTTTT. Residues: CASSPGSATGELFF.

CDR3 sequence (DNA): TGCGCCAGCAGCTTCTCAGGGGATAATTCACCCCTCCACTTT. It is translated as CASSFSGDNSPLHF. This chain links TRBV5-1 with TRBJ1-6, with D possibly TRBD1 on 6 matching bases. Trimming took 2 bases from V and 5 from J, leaving 8 bases between them. The CDR3 length is 14 residues. Germline assignment: CDR1 SGHRS and CDR2 YFSETQ.

The chain employs TRBV5-1 and TRBJ1-6, with D possibly being TRBD1 (6 bases). CDR1 SGHRS and CDR2 YFSETQ come from the germline V gene. Trimming stripped 4 bases from V and 8 bases from J, with 13 bases between. The CDR3 consists of 14 residues. CDR3 sequence reads: CASSSQGKDSPLHF. CDR3 coding DNA: TGCGCCAGCAGCAGCCAGGGGAAAGATTCACCCCTCCACTTT.

This chain links TRBV4-3 with TRBJ1-2; 9 nucleotides align to TRBD1. CDR1 LGHNA and CDR2 YSLEER come from the germline V gene. The CDR3 contains 14 residues. V gave up 2 bases and J gave up 2 bases; unmatched junction bases: 0. The CDR3 sequence: CASSQTGGNYGYTF. As DNA, the CDR3 is TGCGCCAGCAGCCAAACAGGGGGCAACTATGGCTACACCTTC.

The V gene is TRBV2, the J gene TRBJ2-3, with D perhaps matching TRBD2 (6 bases). This CDR3 has 12 residues. Trimming took 9 bases from V and 1 from J, leaving 8 bases between them. Germline assignment: CDR1 SNHLY and CDR2 FYNNEI. The CDR3 nucleotides are TGTGCCAGGGGGGGAGGCACAGATACGCAGTATTTT. It yields the protein CARGGGTDTQYF.

The chain links TRBV19 to TRBJ2-1; TRBD2 aligns across 8 bases. From germline, CDR1 is LNHDA and CDR2 SQIVND (reference sequence). This CDR3 contains 15 residues. J lost 10 bases, V lost 5 bases, and 13 bases had no gene match. In DNA, the CDR3 is TGTGCCAGTAGTCTCCTACGGGGGGGCCTAGAGGAGCAGTTCTTC. This encodes CASSLLRGGLEEQFF.

The chain carries TRBV5-1 and TRBJ2-1; possible D gene TRBD2, 6 bases. Germline-derived CDR1 and CDR2 are SGHRS and YFSETQ. This CDR3 has 15 amino acids. V gave up 4 bases and J gave up 0 bases, with 11 bases separating them. CDR3 sequence reads: CASSGRGPSYNEQFF. The DNA for the CDR3 is TGCGCCAGCAGCGGGCGGGGCCCCTCCTACAATGAGCAGTTCTTC.

This chain uses TRBV18 with TRBJ2-1; 7 bases are a match to TRBD1. This CDR3 contains 13 residues. Trimming cost V 0 bases and J 8 bases; bases outside gene matches: 1. Germline lookup yields CDR1 KGHSH and CDR2 LQKENI. The chain's CDR3 is CASSPPGGHEQFF. As DNA, the CDR3 is TGTGCCAGCTCACCACCAGGGGGCCATGAGCAGTTCTTC.

This chain connects TRBV27 to TRBJ2-4; D is unresolved. V was shortened by 8 bases and J by 0 bases, with 8 bases between the two germline ends. Germline-derived CDR1 and CDR2 are MNHEY and SMNVEV (reference sequence). This CDR3 region has 13 residues. CDR3 coding DNA: TGTGCCAGCCCGGGTTTAGCCAAAAACATTCAGTACTTC. It translates to CASPGLAKNIQYF.